This T cell receptor beta chain derives from a study of blood T cell repertoires in COVID-19. The wider study: Nucleic acid was either cDNA or gDNA, and it came from T cells, B-cell-depleted T cells, or PBMCs.

Germline values: CDR1 SGHTA, CDR2 FQGNSA. The CDR3 totals 16 residues. The J segment lost 4 bases and the V segment lost 2 bases, leaving 7 bases of the junction unmatched. Using immunoSEQ multiplex PCR, the repertoire was profiled, and TCRdb retains in-frame clones only, with some absent. The table lists some 48,000 clones, around 86% of them singletons. The sequenced material came from peripheral blood. The TCR sequence derives from a woman over 75 with COVID-19, enrolled during active disease. The chain couples TRBV7-2 to TRBJ1-4; 7 bases match TRBD1. The chain's CDR3 is CASSLKATGINEKLFF. CDR3 in DNA: TGTGCCAGCAGCTTAAAGGCGACAGGGATTAATGAAAAACTGTTTTTT.